Each of the 20 T cell receptor beta chains below was sequenced from the same sample in a study of patients and donors after allogeneic stem cell transplantation. Using its own MiXCR run on the RT-PCR reads, TCRdb lists one record per CDR3 protein. The table includes about a million distinct CDR3 sequences, more than 15% detected once. The sequencing sample was made of blood, either unsorted or a sorted T cell fraction (not recorded which). The receptor source for this set is a human donor who was either an allogeneic HSCT recipient or a stem cell or donor lymphocyte infusion donor (not recorded which). It is not recorded whose cells these are; they may come from a transplant donor.

The gene calls are TRBV20-1 and TRBJ1-5; the D is unclear. Germline CDR1 reads DFQATT; CDR2 reads SNEGSKA (reference sequence). V was pared by 5 bases and J by 0 bases, with 17 bases between. The CDR3 extends over 16 amino acids. The DNA for the CDR3 is TGCAGTGCTCGCCCTAGGGATTGGAGTAGCAATCAGCCCCAGCATTTT. Protein product: CSARPRDWSSNQPQHF.

V and J are TRBV6-1 and TRBJ1-2; a possible D gene is TRBD1 (6 bases). The CDR3 contains 9 residues. Germline V gives CDR1 MNHNS, CDR2 SASEGT. Between the trimmed V and J ends, which lost 6 bases and 13 bases, there was a span of 9 bases. CDR3: CASSRGLTF. For the CDR3, the DNA is TGTGCCAGCAGCAGGGGCCTCACCTTC.

This clonotype was recorded a few times. The chain carries TRBV9 and TRBJ1-3; D uncertain. Trimming removed 2 bases at V and 8 bases at J, with 11 bases between. Germline lookup yields CDR1 SGDLS and CDR2 YYNGEE. The CDR3 length is 13 residues. The CDR3 region has the DNA TGTGCCAGCAGCGTTGGAGGGTGGGACACCATATATTTT. Translated: CASSVGGWDTIYF.

The table lists this clonotype with a few counts. The chain uses TRBV29-1 and TRBJ2-7, with TRBD1 identical over 10 bases. The V gene's germline CDR1 is SQVTM and CDR2 ANQGSEA. The ends lost 6 bases at V and 7 bases at J; junction bases unmatched: 12. The CDR3 has 14 amino acids. The CDR3 reads CSVRVGQGTTEQYF. DNA for the CDR3: TGCAGCGTCCGAGTGGGACAGGGGACTACGGAGCAGTACTTC.

This sequence joins TRBV2 and TRBJ1-5; D is perhaps TRBD1 (6 bases). The CDR3 has 15 residues. Trimming removed 6 bases at V and 3 bases at J, with 15 bases between. Germline CDR1 and CDR2: SNHLY and FYNNEI. CDR3 bases: TGTGCCAGCAGCCGCAACCGGGACAACAATCAGCCCCAGCATTTT. It translates to CASSRNRDNNQPQHF.

This clonotype was recorded a few times. The rearrangement links TRBV6-6 to TRBJ2-7, with 12 bases fitting TRBD1. This CDR3 comprises 13 residues. Germline V gives CDR1 MNHNY, CDR2 SVGAGI (reference sequence). Trimming took 8 bases from V and 7 from J; bases not matched to a gene: 6. CDR3 loop: CASWGQGASEQYF. The CDR3 DNA is TGTGCCAGCTGGGGACAGGGGGCGTCGGAGCAGTACTTC.

CDR3 sequence: CSAREETEAFF. The CDR3 DNA follows: TGCAGTGCTAGAGAGGAAACTGAAGCTTTCTTT. This chain uses TRBV20-1 with TRBJ1-1, with no clear D. V lost 0 bases, J lost 5 bases, and 4 bases lay in between. Germline V gives CDR1 DFQATT, CDR2 SNEGSKA (reference sequence). This CDR3 region has 11 residues.

The chain is built from TRBV12-3 or TRBV12-4 and TRBJ1-6, with D possibly being TRBD1 (5 bases). This CDR3 comprises 15 residues. Deletions cut 7 bases from V and 7 bases from J, with 17 bases between. The CDR3 DNA follows: TGTGCCAGCACCCGGGCCTCCAAGGGGAATTCACCCCTCCACTTT. Protein sequence: CASTRASKGNSPLHF.

The gene calls are TRBV20-1 and TRBJ2-5; D call uncertain. This CDR3 has 15 residues. V gave up 6 bases and J gave up 5 bases, with 22 bases separating them. The V gene's germline CDR1 is DFQATT and CDR2 SNEGSKA (reference sequence). The CDR3 region is CSALRSKVVGETQYF. For the CDR3, the DNA is TGCAGTGCCCTCCGCTCCAAAGTGGTGGGGGAGACCCAGTACTTC.

The chain is built from TRBV6-1 and TRBJ1-2; perhaps TRBD1 as D (5 bases). The V end lost 6 bases, the J end lost 2 bases, and 16 bases lay between the germline ends. The germline V gene encodes CDR1 MNHNS and CDR2 SASEGT. The CDR3 length is 15 residues. The DNA for the CDR3 is TGTGCCAGCAGCCCAAAAAGACAGACGAACTATGGCTACACCTTC. It specifies CASSPKRQTNYGYTF.

This clonotype was recorded a few times. The rearrangement joins TRBV30 to TRBJ1-5; perhaps TRBD1 as D (6 bases). Trimming shortened V by 0 bases and J by 3 bases, and 15 bases separated the two germline ends. Germline V gene data show CDR1 as GTSNPN and CDR2 as SVGIG (reference sequence). The CDR3 loop spans 16 amino acids. CDR3 sequence (DNA): TGTGCCTGGAGTGTCCCCGGACAGCCTCTCAATCAGCCCCAGCATTTT. Amino acids: CAWSVPGQPLNQPQHF.

The chain uses TRBV3-1 and TRBJ2-3, with 7 nucleotides matching TRBD2. V lost 0 bases and J lost 5; bases outside the gene matches: 8. Germline V gives CDR1 LGHDT, CDR2 YNNKEL (reference sequence). The CDR3 contains 16 residues. CDR3 residues: CASSQERMGGVDTQYF. CDR3 bases: TGTGCCAGCAGCCAAGAAAGAATGGGAGGGGTAGATACGCAGTATTTT.

The J gene is TRBJ2-7, the V gene TRBV6-5, with unresolved D. Germline values: CDR1 MNHEY, CDR2 SVGAGI. Trimming stripped 2 bases from V and 3 bases from J, with 5 bases between. This CDR3 is 12 amino acids long. The CDR3 coding sequence is TGTGCCAGCAGTTACCCCAACTACGAGCAGTACTTC. Translation gives CASSYPNYEQYF.

This clonotype appeared a few times. This rearrangement joins TRBV6-1 to TRBJ2-3; no clear D. The V end was cut by 6 bases, the J end by 4 bases, with 20 bases between. The CDR3 has 16 residues. Germline CDR1 reads MNHNS; CDR2 reads SASEGT. CDR3 nucleotide sequence: TGTGCCAGCAGCCGAAGTAAGAGGCCCGGCGCAGATACGCAGTATTTT. The encoded protein is CASSRSKRPGADTQYF.

The V call is TRBV5-5, the J call TRBJ2-3; D is possibly TRBD1 (6 bases). Germline V gene data show CDR1 as SGHKS and CDR2 as YYEKEE (reference sequence). This CDR3 has 18 amino acids. V shed 4 bases and J shed 6 bases, with 27 bases lying between them. The chain's CDR3 is CASSGTFKQGPEVDTQYF. Written as DNA, the CDR3 is TGTGCCAGCAGCGGAACATTCAAACAGGGCCCGGAGGTCGATACGCAGTATTTT.

V is TRBV6-1 and J is TRBJ2-1; D unresolved. This CDR3 spans 14 amino acids. V dropped 6 bases and J dropped 7 bases, with 16 bases sitting between them. CDR1 is MNHNS, CDR2 SASEGT, per germline. CDR3 loop: CASSYRSDPNEQFF. The CDR3 nucleotides read TGTGCCAGCAGCTATCGCTCCGACCCGAATGAGCAGTTCTTC.

There are a few counts of this clonotype. This chain joins TRBV4-2 and TRBJ2-3, with D maybe TRBD1 (5 bases). Looked up from germline, CDR1 is LGHNA and CDR2 is YNFKEQ. CDR3 length equals 16 residues. Trimming stripped 4 bases from V and 4 bases from J, with 18 bases between. CDR3 bases: TGTGCCAGCAGCCGAACGGACATCCCCAGGCCAGATACGCAGTATTTT. Translated: CASSRTDIPRPDTQYF.

This clonotype showed up many times. The gene calls are TRBV11-2 and TRBJ2-1, with TRBD2 identical over 7 bases. After removal of 2 bases from V and 6 bases from J, the junction contained 4 bases not matched to a gene. The CDR3 totals 14 residues. CDR1 and CDR2 from the germline V gene are SGHAT and FQNNGV. The CDR3 DNA reads as TGTGCCAGCAGCTTACTATGGACTAGCAATGAGCAGTTCTTC. Residues: CASSLLWTSNEQFF.

There are a few counts of this clonotype. The genes are TRBV15 and TRBJ2-2; D is undetermined. The CDR3 is 14 amino acids. Per the germline V gene, CDR1 is LNHNV and CDR2 is YYDKDF (reference sequence). Trimming removed 3 bases from V and 6 bases from J, with 11 bases in between. The CDR3 DNA follows: TGTGCCACCAGCAGCGCTAGGGCTTCCGGGGAGCTGTTTTTT. Translated, it gives CATSSARASGELFF.

The chain recombines TRBV2 with TRBJ2-7, with 10 nucleotides matching TRBD1. With 10 bases clipped from V and 5 bases from J, the junction kept 8 bases outside the gene matches. Germline CDR1 and CDR2: SNHLY and FYNNEI. This CDR3 is 13 amino acids long. CDR3 sequence reads: CANSGTGVHEQYF. The CDR3 DNA sequence: TGTGCCAACTCCGGGACAGGGGTTCACGAGCAGTACTTC.